The 24 T cell receptor beta chains in this list originate from one sample, sequenced in a study of T cell responses to AZD1222 COVID-19 vaccine listed by TCRdb under 2021. Per the publication, the time point label means: baseline before first vaccination. Libraries were built with the immunoSEQ multiplex PCR assay. Imported from immuneACCESS, the table was reduced by TCRdb to in-frame sequences with V and J called. These copies leave out some clones; in studies compared against another copy, an unresolved V gene accounts for under half, and the cause of the remainder is not known. The sample table shows about 150,000 clones, and over 90% are seen once. Approximately 2.2% of the sample is in the top ten clones. The specimen comprised peripheral blood, sampled on day 0 of AZD1222 vaccination. The receptors were gathered from an adult in good health.

The chain recombines TRBV12-1 with TRBJ2-7. TRBV12-1 is a known pseudogene. The CDR3 has 18 amino acids. This CDR3 is CASSFAGDGRGSSYEQYF. The CDR3, as DNA: TGTGCCAGCAGCTTTGCCGGTGATGGTCGGGGCAGCTCCTACGAGCAGTACTTC.

This clone appeared a single time. The chain carries TRBV27 and TRBJ2-7, with 11 bases lining up with TRBD2. Germline V lookup: CDR1 MNHEY, CDR2 SMNVEV (reference sequence). The CDR3 has 18 amino acids. V lost 6 bases and J lost 2; bases outside the gene matches: 15. The CDR3 sequence is CASSQLAGGGSTTYEQYF. The CDR3 nucleotides read TGTGCCAGCAGCCAGCTAGCGGGGGGAGGCTCTACGACCTACGAGCAGTACTTC.

This clone was counted a single time. The chain combines TRBV10-3 with TRBJ1-2, with D perhaps TRBD1 (5 bases). The CDR3 sequence is 14 residues long. In germline, CDR1 is ENHRY, CDR2 SYGVKD. V shed 4 bases and J shed 3 bases, with 12 bases lying between them. The CDR3 sequence: CAISGNGGDYGYTF. CDR3 nucleotides: TGTGCCATCAGTGGAAACGGGGGTGACTATGGCTACACCTTC.

The chain has TRBV7-3 and TRBJ2-2, with D perhaps matching TRBD1 or TRBD2 (5 bases each). Trimming cost V 5 bases and J 2 bases, with 12 bases left between them. Per germline, CDR1 SGHTA and CDR2 FQGTGA. The CDR3 is 15 residues long. CDR3: CASSPRGINTGELFF. As DNA, the CDR3 is TGTGCCAGCAGCCCCCGGGGCATCAACACCGGGGAGCTGTTTTTT.

The chain combines TRBV18 with TRBJ2-7; D is unclear. Germline V gives CDR1 KGHSH, CDR2 LQKENI. The CDR3 length is 13 residues. Trimming left V 0 bases short and J 6 bases short, with 9 bases between. In DNA form, the CDR3 reads TGTGCCAGCTCACCACCGGCTCTCTCCGAGCAGTACTTC. Encoded protein: CASSPPALSEQYF. Together with reference TRBV18 and TRBJ2-7, the CDR3 gives the full variable domain: NAGVMQNPRHLVRRRGQEARLRCSPMKGHSHVYWYRQLPEEGLKFMVYLQKENIIDESGMPKERFSAEFPKEGPSILRIQQVVRGDSAAYFCASSPPALSEQYFGPGTRLTVT.

V gene TRBV14 combines with J gene TRBJ1-2; TRBD1 might be the D (6 bases). Germline-derived CDR1 and CDR2 are SGHDN and FVKESK. V was clipped by 5 bases and J by 3 bases, with 13 bases between them. This CDR3 is built from 14 residues. CDR3 DNA: TGTGCCAGCAGCGATTTGGACAGTTACTATGGCTACACCTTC. Its translation is CASSDLDSYYGYTF. The full variable domain, its missing parts supplied by reference TRBV14 and TRBJ1-2, is EAGVTQFPSHSVIEKGQTVTLRCDPISGHDNLYWYRRVMGKEIKFLLHFVKESKQDESGMPNNRFLAERTGGTYSTLKVQPAELEDSGVYFCASSDLDSYYGYTFGSGTRLTVV.

The chain is built from TRBV11-2 and TRBJ2-7; no clear D. This CDR3 comprises 11 residues. V shed 5 bases and J shed 4 bases, with 6 bases lying between them. The germline CDR1 and CDR2 sequences are SGHAT and FQNNGV. The CDR3 DNA reads TGTGCCAGCAGCCAGCTATACGAGCAGTACTTC. Its translation is CASSQLYEQYF. Filled out from reference TRBV11-2 and TRBJ2-7, the complete variable domain reads EAGVAQSPRYKIIEKRQSVAFWCNPISGHATLYWYQQILGQGPKLLIQFQNNGVVDDSQLPKDRFSAERLKGVDSTLKIQPAKLEDSAVYLCASSQLYEQYFGPGTRLTVT.

The chain uses TRBV6-5 and TRBJ1-1; tentative D call: TRBD1 (6 bases). Germline CDR1 MNHEY, CDR2 SVGAGI. This CDR3 is 13 amino acids long. Trimming left V 8 bases short and J 7 bases short, with 17 bases between. CDR3 region: CASSPDRMSEAFF. DNA of the CDR3: TGTGCCAGCTCCCCGGACAGAATGAGTGAAGCTTTCTTT.

The chain combines TRBV6-5 with TRBJ1-5; weak D call: TRBD1 (5 bases). The CDR3 runs 15 residues. V was pared by 7 bases and J by 7 bases, with 20 bases between. CDR1 and CDR2 from the germline V gene are MNHEY and SVGAGI. CDR3 sequence (DNA): TGTGCCAGCACCGGGGGTGGGGATCCACGACAGCCCCAGCATTTT. It specifies CASTGGGDPRQPQHF.

V gene TRBV29-1 combines with J gene TRBJ1-1, with a possible D match to TRBD1 (5 bases). The germline CDR1 and CDR2 sequences are SQVTM and ANQGSEA. The CDR3 extends over 14 amino acids. Deletions cut 6 bases from V and 1 base from J, with 15 bases between. Here the CDR3 reads CSVPPGGQNTEAFF. The DNA for the CDR3 is TGCAGCGTCCCTCCCGGAGGACAGAACACTGAAGCTTTCTTT.

V gene TRBV5-1 combines with J gene TRBJ2-1, with unresolved D. CDR3 size: 13 residues. Germline V lookup: CDR1 SGHRS, CDR2 YFSETQ. Trimming left V 4 bases short and J 5 bases short, with 10 bases between. CDR3 DNA sequence: TGCGCCAGCAGCCCCGACGCAAACAATGAGCAGTTCTTC. This codes for CASSPDANNEQFF.

The V gene is TRBV7-9, the J gene TRBJ1-3; possibly TRBD1 for D (5 bases). Germline CDR1 is SEHNR and CDR2 is FQNEAQ (reference sequence). This CDR3 spans 15 amino acids. V was pared by 5 bases and J by 0 bases, with 11 bases between. CDR3 region: CASSQDSFSGNTIYF. The CDR3 DNA sequence: TGTGCCAGCAGCCAAGACAGCTTCTCTGGAAACACCATATATTTT.

The chain is built from TRBV7-7 and TRBJ2-1; D is unresolved. The V gene's germline CDR1 is SSHAT and CDR2 FNYEAQ (reference sequence). V lost 0 bases and J 3 bases, leaving 3 bases between the germline ends. The CDR3 is 13 amino acids. The CDR3 DNA reads as TGTGCCAGCAGCTTAGCCCTCTACAATGAGCAGTTCTTC. It is translated as CASSLALYNEQFF.

The chain couples TRBV5-5 to TRBJ2-7; D remains unclear. The CDR3 spans 12 residues. CDR1 is SGHKS, CDR2 YYEKEE, per germline (reference sequence). The ends were cut back, 0 bases at V and 10 bases at J, with 11 bases in the middle. The CDR3: CASSLAWTEQYF. The DNA for the CDR3 is TGTGCCAGCAGCTTGGCCTGGACCGAACAGTACTTC.

V and J are TRBV7-3 and TRBJ2-3; 10 nucleotides align to TRBD2. With 4 bases clipped from V and 1 base from J, the junction kept 2 bases outside the gene matches. The CDR3 contains 15 residues. Germline V CDR1 and CDR2: SGHTA, FQGTGA. CDR3 sequence (DNA): TGTGCCAGCAGCTCCGGACTAGCGGGCACAGATACGCAGTATTTT. Protein sequence: CASSSGLAGTDTQYF. The full variable domain, with the rest looked up from reference TRBV7-3 and TRBJ2-3, is GAGVSQTPSNKVTEKGKYVELRCDPISGHTALYWYRQSLGQGPEFLIYFQGTGAADDSGLPNDRFFAVRPEGSVSTLKIQRTERGDSAVYLCASSSGLAGTDTQYFGPGTRLTVL.

The chain uses TRBV2 and TRBJ1-4; tentative D call: TRBD1 (5 bases). Trimming pared 3 bases from V and 5 bases from J, leaving 10 bases between. Per the germline V gene, CDR1 is SNHLY and CDR2 is FYNNEI. CDR3 length: 14 residues. CDR3 coding DNA: TGTGCCAGCAGTGACCAGGGTGGGAATGAAAAACTGTTTTTT. Amino acids: CASSDQGGNEKLFF.

The V gene is TRBV4-1, the J gene TRBJ1-4, with 8 positions matching TRBD1. This CDR3 is built from 19 residues. Germline V gene data show CDR1 as MGHRA and CDR2 as YSYEKL. J was trimmed by 0 bases and V by 5 bases; bases with no gene match: 14. The CDR3 coding sequence is TGCGCCAGCAGCGAGGGACAGGTGAGACCCTTTGCAACTAATGAAAAACTGTTTTTT. Its protein is CASSEGQVRPFATNEKLFF.

The V call is TRBV9, the J call TRBJ1-2, with a possible D match to TRBD1 (5 bases). This CDR3 comprises 15 residues. Germline V gives CDR1 SGDLS, CDR2 YYNGEE. V lost 3 bases and J lost 4, with 16 bases in between. In DNA, the CDR3 is TGTGCCAGCAGCGCCTGGGACCGTCCTATCTATGGCTACACCTTC. Encoded protein: CASSAWDRPIYGYTF.

This rearrangement joins TRBV30 to TRBJ1-3, with D possibly TRBD1 on 5 matching bases. Looked up from germline, CDR1 is GTSNPN and CDR2 is SVGIG (reference sequence). The CDR3 runs 15 residues. V was pared by 0 bases and J by 2 bases, with 11 bases between. This CDR3 reads CAWSVRSGPGNTIYF. The CDR3, as DNA: TGTGCCTGGAGTGTAAGGTCGGGGCCTGGAAACACCATATATTTT.

This chain uses TRBV10-3 with TRBJ1-2, with a possible D match to TRBD1 (5 bases). This CDR3 has 12 residues. Trimming took off 8 bases at V and 3 bases at J, with 10 bases between the two ends. The V gene's germline CDR1 is ENHRY and CDR2 SYGVKD. The CDR3 bases are TGTGCCATCGGGCCGGGGGACTATGGCTACACCTTC. Amino acid sequence: CAIGPGDYGYTF.

The chain recombines TRBV5-1 with TRBJ2-7; 10 bases align to TRBD1. V gave up 4 bases and J gave up 2 bases; unmatched junction bases: 3. The CDR3 spans 14 residues. CDR1 is SGHRS, CDR2 YFSETQ, per germline. As DNA, the CDR3 is TGCGCCAGCAGCCTAGGGACAGGGGCCTACGAGCAGTACTTC. It yields the protein CASSLGTGAYEQYF.

This rearrangement joins TRBV4-1 to TRBJ1-5; D perhaps matches TRBD1 (6 bases). The germline CDR1 and CDR2 sequences are MGHRA and YSYEKL. The CDR3 spans 16 residues. V dropped 2 bases and J dropped 1 base, with 12 bases sitting between them. The CDR3 here is CASSQKGGTSNQPQHF. The DNA for the CDR3 is TGCGCCAGCAGCCAAAAGGGGGGAACCAGCAATCAGCCCCAGCATTTT.

V is TRBV7-3 and J is TRBJ2-6; D perhaps matches TRBD1 (5 bases). CDR3 size: 16 residues. The germline V gene encodes CDR1 SGHTA and CDR2 FQGTGA. V lost 0 bases, J lost 3 bases, and 9 bases lay in between. The CDR3 region has the DNA TGTGCCAGCAGCTTAACAGGGGAATTTGGGGCCAACGTCCTGACTTTC. It translates to CASSLTGEFGANVLTF.

The chain links TRBV6-2 or TRBV6-3 to TRBJ2-1; 7 bases line up with TRBD1. CDR1 is MNHEY and CDR2 is SVGEGT in the germline V gene. The CDR3 is 16 residues long. The junction had 11 bases not matched to a gene; V was cut back by 6 bases and J by 3 bases. The CDR3 here is CASSNLTGRFYNEQFF. CDR3 nucleotides: TGTGCCAGCAGCAACCTGACAGGGAGATTCTACAATGAGCAGTTCTTC.